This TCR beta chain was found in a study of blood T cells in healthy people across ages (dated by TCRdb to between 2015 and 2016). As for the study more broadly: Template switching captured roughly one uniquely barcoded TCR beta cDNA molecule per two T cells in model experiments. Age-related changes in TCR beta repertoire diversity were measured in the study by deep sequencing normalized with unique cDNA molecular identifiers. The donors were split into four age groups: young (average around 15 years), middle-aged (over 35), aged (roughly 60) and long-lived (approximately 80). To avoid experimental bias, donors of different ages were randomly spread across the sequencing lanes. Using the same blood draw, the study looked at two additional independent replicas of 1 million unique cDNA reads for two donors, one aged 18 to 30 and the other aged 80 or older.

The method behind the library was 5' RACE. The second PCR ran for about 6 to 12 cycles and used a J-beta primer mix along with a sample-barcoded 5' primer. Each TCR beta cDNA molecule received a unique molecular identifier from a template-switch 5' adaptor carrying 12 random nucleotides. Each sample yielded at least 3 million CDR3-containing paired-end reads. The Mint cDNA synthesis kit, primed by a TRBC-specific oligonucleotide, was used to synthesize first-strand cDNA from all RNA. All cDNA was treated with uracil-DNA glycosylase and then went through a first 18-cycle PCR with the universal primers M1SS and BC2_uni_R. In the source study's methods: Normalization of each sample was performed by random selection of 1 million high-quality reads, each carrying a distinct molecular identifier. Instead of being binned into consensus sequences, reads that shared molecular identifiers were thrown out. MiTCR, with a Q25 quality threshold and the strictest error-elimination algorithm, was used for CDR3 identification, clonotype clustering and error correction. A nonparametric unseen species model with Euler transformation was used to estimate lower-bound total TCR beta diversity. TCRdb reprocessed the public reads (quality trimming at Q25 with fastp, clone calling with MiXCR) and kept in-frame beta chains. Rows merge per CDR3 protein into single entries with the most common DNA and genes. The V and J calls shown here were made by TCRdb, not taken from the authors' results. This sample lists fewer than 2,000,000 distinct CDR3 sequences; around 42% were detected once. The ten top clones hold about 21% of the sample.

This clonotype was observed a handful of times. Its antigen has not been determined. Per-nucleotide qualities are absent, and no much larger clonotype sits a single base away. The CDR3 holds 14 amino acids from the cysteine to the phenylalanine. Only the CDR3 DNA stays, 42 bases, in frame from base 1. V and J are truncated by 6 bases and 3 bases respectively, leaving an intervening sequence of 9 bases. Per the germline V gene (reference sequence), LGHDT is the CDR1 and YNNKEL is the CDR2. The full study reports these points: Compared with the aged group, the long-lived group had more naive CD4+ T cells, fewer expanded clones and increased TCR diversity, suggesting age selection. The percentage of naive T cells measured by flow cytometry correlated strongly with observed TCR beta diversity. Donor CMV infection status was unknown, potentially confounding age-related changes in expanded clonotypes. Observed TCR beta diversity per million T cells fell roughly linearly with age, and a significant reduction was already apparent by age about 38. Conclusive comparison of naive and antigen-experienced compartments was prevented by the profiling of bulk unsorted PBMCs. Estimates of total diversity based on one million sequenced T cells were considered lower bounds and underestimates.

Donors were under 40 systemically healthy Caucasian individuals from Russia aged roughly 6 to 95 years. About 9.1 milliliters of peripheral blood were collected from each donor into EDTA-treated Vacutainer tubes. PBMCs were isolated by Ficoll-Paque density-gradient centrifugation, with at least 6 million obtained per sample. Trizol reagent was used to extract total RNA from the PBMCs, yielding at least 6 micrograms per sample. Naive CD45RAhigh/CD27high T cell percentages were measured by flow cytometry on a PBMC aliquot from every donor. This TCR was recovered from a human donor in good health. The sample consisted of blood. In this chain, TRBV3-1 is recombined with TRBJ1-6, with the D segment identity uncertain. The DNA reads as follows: TGTGCCAGCAGGCAACACGTCTATAATTCACCCCTCCACTTT. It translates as CASRQHVYNSPLHF.